This TCR beta chain was captured in a study of response to subunit inactivated influenza vaccine. A single record per CDR3 protein comes from TCRdb applying MiXCR to the RT-PCR reads. The sample has 500,000 to 550,000 distinct CDR3 sequences, approximately 20% seen once. Trimming stripped 4 bases from V and 4 bases from J, with 16 bases between. The CDR3 contains 14 residues. Germline V gene lookup returns CDR1 SQVTM and CDR2 ANQGSEA. This clonotype was found a few times. This sample also belongs to another study, concerning T cells expressing NK-cell markers. As that report states: TCR beta cDNA was made by 5'RACE template switching with UMIs. The authors derived TCR beta repertoires from sorted CD3+CD56+NKG2C+, CD3+CD56+NKG2C- and CD3+CD56-NKG2C+ T cells.

The receptor was isolated from a man in his fifties or sixties who received an inactivated influenza vaccine. This chain joins TRBV29-1 and TRBJ1-2; D is perhaps TRBD1 (5 bases). The sample here was CD4+ T cells sorted from PBMCs, taken 12 days after vaccination. In DNA form, the CDR3 reads TGCAGCGTTGGTTCTCGGGGACCGCTCTATGGCTACACCTTC. Translating it yields CSVGSRGPLYGYTF.